This T cell receptor (beta chain) was obtained from a study of blood T cells in healthy people across ages. The CDR3 is made up of 15 amino acids. Concerning this clonotype: Its antigen remains unknown.

Sample-barcoded 5' priming and a J-beta primer mix drove a second PCR of about 7 to 12 cycles. MiXCR, run by TCRdb on the 5' RACE reads, gives a single entry per CDR3 protein. This table holds 660,000 or so distinct CDR3 sequences, 58% found once. Study results and limitations: Estimates of total diversity, which came from one million sequenced T cells, were considered to be underestimates.

The sequence derives from a man between 60 and 75 years old in good health. Sequenced material: blood. The V call is TRBV21-1, the J call TRBJ1-2; the DNA was not used to check the table's D call, TRBD1. TRBV21-1 is given as a pseudogene. In nucleotides, the CDR3 is TGTGCCAGCAGCAAAGAAGGGGGGGATAACTATGGCTACACCTTC. Translation gives CASSKEGGDNYGYTF.